This TCR beta chain was recovered during a study of control samples from healthy donors and cancer patients. Clones were read by immunoSEQ multiplex PCR, and TCRdb kept only the in-frame ones, dropping some. Altogether approximately 94,000 clones are present, about 88% being singletons, with the ten largest covering more than 15%. Germline V gene data show CDR1 as SGHTA and CDR2 as FQGNSA. CDR3 length: 15 residues. Concerning this clone: Germline is not matched at one junction end, which may reflect a read error.

The chain is built from TRBV7-2 and TRBJ2-5, with TRBD2 matching over 10 bases. The clonotype comes from a woman between 50 and 59 years old in good health. The sequenced material came from blood. The CDR3 reads CASRFGAGGPETQYF. The DNA of the CDR3 is TGTGCCAGCCGCTTCGGAGCGGGAGGGCCAGAGACCCAGTACTTC.